This paragraph reports one T cell receptor (beta chain). This clonotype was detected a few times. No cognate antigen has been identified for it. Base qualities are missing; no much larger clone stands one base away. This sample is drawn from a study of T cells after yellow fever vaccination (dated by TCRdb to the late 2010s). Study-wide context: The SMART-Seq v4 Ultra Low Input RNA kit was used to prepare libraries from fractions with low cell numbers. To track T-cell clones before and after primary and booster YFV17D yellow fever vaccination, bulk TCR alpha and beta repertoires were sequenced longitudinally. Two healthy male donors, one aged 18 to 30 and one aged 30 to 40 years, made up the cohort. Blood was drawn at multiple timepoints before and after primary and secondary immunization, with bulk PBMC replicates and cell subsets isolated.

In light of the paper, this sample's treatment or condition label describes: live attenuated yellow fever vaccine strain. A standard Ficoll-Paque protocol was used to isolate PBMCs from peripheral blood. Dynabeads CD4 and CD8 positive selection kits were used to isolate the CD4 and CD8 T-cell fractions. RNA was extracted with TriZol from bulk PBMCs, CD4 and CD8 fractions, and dextramer-positive and dextramer-negative fractions. The paper as a whole reports these results and caveats: After the booster, most clones that had expanded after primary vaccination were detected again (around 97% of CD4 and roughly nine tenths of CD8), suggesting broad maintenance of memory. The secondary T-cell response was weaker than the primary response but faster, peaking on day 5 instead of day 15. Computational filtering was needed because FACS-sorted repertoires could contain abundant contaminating clonotypes from the bulk population. The study included only a couple of donors, which limits how far the findings can be generalized. A small share of clonotypes occurred in both CD4 and CD8 compartments, likely arising from convergent recombination.

TCRdb records Illumina NovaSeq 6000 as the sequencer. Synthesis of TCR cDNA relied on 5'RACE template switching, a step that introduced a universal primer site along with unique molecular identifiers. cDNA synthesis was primed from both the TCR alpha and TCR beta constant segments. Library amplification used two PCR steps, and the second PCR step added sample barcodes and sequencing adapters. Sequencing of the libraries was done on either Illumina HiSeq 2500 (2x100 bp) or NovaSeq (2x150 bp). Per the original workflow: Reads were demultiplexed and collapsed into UMI consensus sequences with MIGEC, and V(D)J alignment was performed with MiXCR. Vaccine-responding clonotypes were identified with edgeR using replicate PBMC samples, with FDR below 0.01 and a log2 fold change above 5 up to day 15 being required. Bulk clonotypes were assigned CD4 or CD8 identity according to which sequenced CD4 or CD8 repertoire held them at higher abundance. The public reads were run again by TCRdb, first through fastp at Q25 and then through MiXCR, and only productive beta chains were kept. Entries that share a CDR3 protein sequence are merged under the most common genes and DNA. For this entry, the V and J calls and clone size follow TCRdb and not the study's own pipeline. For this sample there are approximately 330,000 distinct CDR3 sequences; roughly an eighth appear just once. 2.5% to 3.5% of the sample belongs to the ten largest clones.

The TCR was taken from a man between 18 and 35 years old who received the YFV17D yellow fever vaccine. The sequencing used CD4+ T cells sorted from PBMCs, collected 15 days after the yellow fever booster vaccination.

The CDR3 region: CASRLAASTDTQYF. The DNA sequence is as follows: TGTGCCAGTAGACTAGCGGCTAGCACAGATACGCAGTATTTT. The rearranged segments are TRBV19 and TRBJ2-3; the junction holds 8 bases that match TRBD2. Its CDR3 holds 14 amino acids, cysteine through phenylalanine. This entry keeps only the CDR3 DNA: 42 bases, framed from base 1. CDR1 and CDR2 are read off the germline V gene (reference sequence) as LNHDA and SQIVND. Trimming leaves V shorter by 6 bases and J shorter by 0 bases, with the junction holding 2 bases beyond the gene matches. The variable domain in full, with residues beyond the CDR3 obtained from the reference TRBV19 and TRBJ2-3 genes, is DGGITQSPKYLFRKEGQNVTLSCEQNLNHDAMYWYRQDPGQGLRLIYYSQIVNDFQKGDIAEGYSVSREKKESFPLTVTSAQKNPTAFYLCASRLAASTDTQYFGPGTRLTVL.